This T cell receptor beta chain was documented in a study of technical replicates of blood from a few donors. Sequencing used immunoSEQ multiplex PCR; TCRdb keeps in-frame clones, though not all of them. The repertoire holds around 86,000 clones, with approximately 96% as singletons. The CDR3 is 15 residues long. The genes are TRBV7-5 and TRBJ2-5; the listed D gene, TRBD1, was not tested against the DNA. TRBV7-5 represents a pseudogene. The sample was T cells isolated from PBMCs. The clonotype originates from a human donor in good health. The CDR3 region has the DNA TGTGTCAGAGGGATTCATCGGACAGGTCAAGAGACCCAGTACTTC. Translation: CVRGIHRTGQETQYF.